Shown below are 25 T cell receptor beta chains from a single sample sequenced in a study of human T cells and chemical hapten exposure. Time point here: patch test 1, 2 weeks after DPC sensitization. Indicated treatment: therapeutic diphenylcyclopropenone sensitization with weekly scalp DPC. TCRdb re-derived calls from the RACE reads in MiXCR, one entry per CDR3 protein. The data hold about 90,000 distinct CDR3 sequences, with roughly 10% observed a single time. The input for sequencing was whole blood, taken in connection with sensitization to the hapten diphenylcyclopropenone (DPC). These receptor sequences come from a man aged 40-55 years with alopecia areata. Some clones in this sample may be carry-over from other donors' samples.

The genes are TRBV12-3 or TRBV12-4 and TRBJ2-3; 7 bases are shared with TRBD1. V was pared by 5 bases and J by 0 bases, with 5 bases of the junction left unmatched. The CDR3 covers 15 residues. The CDR3 nucleotides read TGTGCCAGCAGTCGGGACAGTTCTAGCACAGATACGCAGTATTTT. Translated, it gives CASSRDSSSTDTQYF.

The CDR3 DNA reads TGTGCCAGCAGTTACTCGTCGGGGCTAGCGGGACGTGGCACAGATACGCAGTATTTT. Translation: CASSYSSGLAGRGTDTQYF. The chain couples TRBV6-5 to TRBJ2-3; 9 bases align to TRBD2. Germline V gene sequence: CDR1 MNHEY, CDR2 SVGAGI. Trimming at V came to 0 bases and at J to 1 base, leaving 11 bases not matched to a gene. The CDR3 covers 19 residues.

The rearrangement uses TRBV12-3 or TRBV12-4 and TRBJ2-1, with 7 bases fitting TRBD1. The CDR3 spans 16 residues. The V segment lost 1 base and the J segment 9 bases; nucleotides outside the gene matches: 12. As DNA, the CDR3 is TGTGCCAGCAGTTTAGAGGAACAGGGGAAGGTCGGTGAGCAGTTCTTC. As protein: CASSLEEQGKVGEQFF.

This clonotype was observed at least ten times. CDR3 sequence reads: CASSSQGRETQYF. The CDR3 DNA reads TGCGCCAGCAGTTCGCAGGGGCGGGAGACCCAGTACTTC. V and J are TRBV10-2 and TRBJ2-5, with D perhaps matching TRBD1 (6 bases). The CDR3 has 13 residues. V lost 5 bases and J 5 bases, leaving 12 bases between the germline ends. Germline CDR1 and CDR2: WSHSY and SAAADI.

This clonotype has at least ten counts. V usage is TRBV5-1 and J usage is TRBJ1-6; the match to TRBD1 covers 7 bases. V lost 5 bases to trimming and J lost 6 bases; unmatched junction nucleotides: 8. The CDR3 contains 15 residues. From germline, CDR1 is SGHRS and CDR2 YFSETQ. CDR3 coding DNA: TGCGCCAGCAGTGGCGTGACAGGGAGTAATTCACCCCTCCACTTT. Protein product: CASSGVTGSNSPLHF.

The chain recombines TRBV9 with TRBJ2-5, with TRBD2 matching over 9 bases. The CDR3 extends over 15 amino acids. CDR1 is SGDLS and CDR2 is YYNGEE in the germline V gene. V was clipped by 4 bases and J by 5 bases; unmatched bases: 9. DNA of the CDR3: TGTGCCAGCAGCAGTAGCGGGAGAGACAGGGAGACCCAGTACTTC. Residues: CASSSSGRDRETQYF.

The V gene is TRBV3-1, the J gene TRBJ1-2, with 8 bases fitting TRBD1. The CDR3 covers 16 residues. CDR1 LGHDT and CDR2 YNNKEL come from the germline V gene (reference sequence). Trimming removed 0 bases from V and 8 bases from J; junction bases left unmatched: 11. The CDR3 sequence is CASSQEPLPGGGGYTF. CDR3 bases: TGTGCCAGCAGCCAAGAACCCCTCCCAGGGGGCGGAGGCTACACCTTC.

This clonotype was seen ten or more times. This chain links TRBV5-6 with TRBJ2-6; D is uncertain. The CDR3 totals 17 residues. Germline lookup yields CDR1 SGHDT and CDR2 YYEEEE. The V gene lost 2 bases and the J gene lost 2 bases, with 14 bases spanning the gap. CDR3 DNA: TGTGCCAGCAGCTTAATTATCCGGAACACTGGGGCCAACGTCCTGACTTTC. Residues: CASSLIIRNTGANVLTF.

This clonotype was observed a handful of times. J is TRBJ2-1 and V is TRBV6-5, with 11 positions matching TRBD2. Germline CDR1 is MNHEY and CDR2 is SVGAGI. V was clipped by 6 bases and J by 15 bases; unmatched bases: 13. CDR3 length equals 14 residues. The CDR3 is CASRKPGLAEGMFF. In nucleotides, the CDR3 is TGTGCCAGCAGGAAACCGGGACTAGCGGAGGGAATGTTCTTC.

This clonotype came up a few times. This chain uses TRBV12-3 or TRBV12-4 with TRBJ1-4, with TRBD1 matching over 7 bases. The CDR3 totals 14 residues. V shed 6 bases, J shed 4 bases, and the junction held 5 bases outside the gene matches. Here the CDR3 reads CASSLGQFNEKLFF. The CDR3 DNA follows: TGTGCCAGCAGCTTGGGACAGTTTAATGAAAAACTGTTTTTT.

This clonotype came up a few times. The V and J genes are TRBV28 and TRBJ2-3; 10 positions agree with TRBD1. Germline V gives CDR1 MDHEN, CDR2 SYDVKM. This CDR3 region has 14 residues. V was clipped by 6 bases and J by 4 bases; unmatched bases: 4. The CDR3 protein is CASRPGQGPDTQYF. DNA of the CDR3: TGTGCCAGCAGGCCGGGACAGGGGCCAGATACGCAGTATTTT.

There are a few counts of this clonotype. The V and J genes are TRBV18 and TRBJ2-1, with 9 positions matching TRBD2. The CDR3 is 14 residues long. The germline V gene encodes CDR1 KGHSH and CDR2 LQKENI. Trimming took 3 bases from V and 9 from J; bases not matched to a gene: 6. This CDR3 reads CASSPETREGEQFF. The CDR3 coding sequence is TGTGCCAGCTCACCTGAAACGCGGGAGGGTGAGCAGTTCTTC. Based on the CDR3 plus reference TRBV18 and TRBJ2-1, the full variable domain is NAGVMQNPRHLVRRRGQEARLRCSPMKGHSHVYWYRQLPEEGLKFMVYLQKENIIDESGMPKERFSAEFPKEGPSILRIQQVVRGDSAAYFCASSPETREGEQFFGPGTRLTVL.

The genes are TRBV7-2 and TRBJ2-1; 8 nucleotides agree with TRBD2. The CDR3 covers 15 residues. Germline V CDR1 and CDR2: SGHTA, FQGNSA. The junction had 4 bases not matched to a gene; V was cut back by 1 base and J by 5 bases. This CDR3 reads CASSLVAGKDNEQFF. In DNA, the CDR3 is TGTGCCAGCAGCTTAGTAGCGGGAAAGGACAATGAGCAGTTCTTC.

This clonotype was observed a handful of times. The gene calls are TRBV19 and TRBJ1-5; D is undetermined. The CDR3 length is 16 residues. CDR1 LNHDA and CDR2 SQIVND come from the germline V gene (reference sequence). V lost 3 bases to trimming and J lost 1 base, with 13 bases between them. In nucleotides, the CDR3 is TGTGCCAGTAGTATTGTCTTGGGCACGAGCAATCAGCCCCAGCATTTT. Encoded protein: CASSIVLGTSNQPQHF.

At least ten counts were recorded for this clonotype. V usage is TRBV5-1 and J usage is TRBJ1-2; tentatively, D is TRBD1 (5 bases). The CDR3 is 13 amino acids. The germline CDR1 and CDR2 sequences are SGHRS and YFSETQ. V was cut by 5 bases and J by 6 bases, with 14 bases left in between. CDR3 protein: CASSSTGVNGYTF. In nucleotides, the CDR3 is TGCGCCAGCAGTTCAACAGGTGTTAATGGCTACACCTTC. Together with reference TRBV5-1 and TRBJ1-2, the CDR3 gives the full variable domain: KAGVTQTPRYLIKTRGQQVTLSCSPISGHRSVSWYQQTPGQGLQFLFEYFSETQRNKGNFPGRFSGRQFSNSRSEMNVSTLELGDSALYLCASSSTGVNGYTFGSGTRLTVV.

This clonotype was seen many times. The chain uses TRBV7-8 and TRBJ1-2; no clear D gene. The V gene's germline CDR1 is SGHVS and CDR2 FQNEAQ. Trimming cost V 0 bases and J 6 bases, with 14 bases left between them. The CDR3 consists of 15 residues. The CDR3 protein is CASSLALAVLHGYTF. CDR3 DNA: TGTGCCAGCAGCTTAGCTCTGGCAGTTCTTCATGGCTACACCTTC.

This clonotype appeared a single time. Just one base apart from a much larger clone, this may be a read error. V and J are TRBV6-6 and TRBJ1-5; D possibly corresponds to TRBD1 (5 bases). CDR1 MNHNY and CDR2 SVGAGI come from the germline V gene (reference sequence). The CDR3 sequence is 13 residues long. The CDR3 nucleotides read TGTGCCAGCAGCTCAGGGTTGGGTGAGCCCCAGAATTTT. Residues: CASSSGLGEPQNF.

CDR3 residues: CSVETGSSGANVLTF. The CDR3 DNA follows: TGCAGCGTTGAAACAGGGAGCTCTGGGGCCAACGTCCTGACTTTC. The chain has TRBV29-1 and TRBJ2-6; D possibly corresponds to TRBD1 (6 bases). CDR3 length equals 15 residues. V was trimmed by 2 bases and J by 0 bases, leaving 8 bases between them. Germline V CDR1 and CDR2: SQVTM, ANQGSEA. Filled out from reference TRBV29-1 and TRBJ2-6, the complete variable domain reads SAVISQKPSRDICQRGTSLTIQCQVDSQVTMMFWYRQQPGQSLTLIATANQGSEATYESGFVIDKFPISRPNLTFSTLTVSNMSPEDSSIYLCSVETGSSGANVLTFGAGSRLTVL.

There are many counts of this clonotype. The genes are TRBV19 and TRBJ1-4, with unresolved D. Per germline, CDR1 LNHDA and CDR2 SQIVND (reference sequence). V shed 3 bases and J shed 0 bases, with 14 bases lying between them. This CDR3 is built from 17 residues. In DNA form, the CDR3 reads TGTGCCAGTAGTATCCGCGGCGGCCCCTCAACTAATGAAAAACTGTTTTTT. Translating it yields CASSIRGGPSTNEKLFF.

This clonotype was counted a few times. This chain's CDR3 is CASSAPSSGANVLTF. In DNA, the CDR3 is TGTGCCAGCTCGGCCCCCAGCTCTGGGGCCAACGTCCTGACTTTC. The V call is TRBV18, the J call TRBJ2-6; D is unresolved. With 6 bases removed from V and 0 bases from J, the gap between germline ends came to 9 bases. CDR3 length: 15 residues. Germline assignment: CDR1 KGHSH and CDR2 LQKENI.

The rearrangement joins TRBV29-1 to TRBJ2-7, with D perhaps matching TRBD2 (5 bases). The germline V gene encodes CDR1 SQVTM and CDR2 ANQGSEA. There are 12 residues in the CDR3. Trimming took 6 bases from V and 0 from J, leaving 9 bases between them. CDR3 nucleotide sequence: TGCAGCGTCCGGGATTTCTCCTACGAGCAGTACGTC. Translation: CSVRDFSYEQYV.

This clonotype was detected only a few times. The V and J genes are TRBV6-1 and TRBJ2-7; 9 bases fit TRBD1. J was trimmed by 4 bases and V by 11 bases; bases with no gene match: 6. The germline CDR1 and CDR2 sequences are MNHNS and SASEGT. The CDR3 loop spans 12 amino acids. The CDR3 sequence: CAAQDRGYEQYF. For the CDR3, the DNA is TGTGCCGCTCAGGACAGGGGATACGAGCAGTACTTC.

In this sample, this clonotype turned up a few times. The chain joins TRBV10-3 to TRBJ2-1, with D possibly being TRBD1 or TRBD2 (5 bases each). This CDR3 region has 16 residues. With 6 bases removed from V and 4 bases from J, the gap between germline ends came to 19 bases. CDR1 is ENHRY, CDR2 SYGVKD, per germline. The CDR3 spells CAIRDRDRGVYNEQFF. The CDR3 DNA reads TGTGCCATCAGGGACCGGGACCGGGGCGTATACAATGAGCAGTTCTTC.

The chain uses TRBV24-1 and TRBJ2-4; the D gene is possibly TRBD2 (5 bases). The CDR3 has 18 residues. Germline V CDR1 and CDR2: KGHDR, SFDVKD. V was clipped by 2 bases and J by 0 bases, with 16 bases between them. In DNA, the CDR3 is TGTGCCACCAGTGATTCGAGAAGCGGCATACGAGCCAAAAACATTCAGTACTTC. It specifies CATSDSRSGIRAKNIQYF.

This clonotype was picked up a small number of times. The CDR3 bases are TGCAGTGCTAGAGATCGTGAAGGGCGGCCCCAGCATTTT. Its translation: CSARDREGRPQHF. The chain combines TRBV20-1 with TRBJ1-5; D is ambiguous. V shed 0 bases and J shed 9 bases, with 12 bases lying between them. Germline V gives CDR1 DFQATT, CDR2 SNEGSKA (reference sequence). The CDR3 runs 13 residues.